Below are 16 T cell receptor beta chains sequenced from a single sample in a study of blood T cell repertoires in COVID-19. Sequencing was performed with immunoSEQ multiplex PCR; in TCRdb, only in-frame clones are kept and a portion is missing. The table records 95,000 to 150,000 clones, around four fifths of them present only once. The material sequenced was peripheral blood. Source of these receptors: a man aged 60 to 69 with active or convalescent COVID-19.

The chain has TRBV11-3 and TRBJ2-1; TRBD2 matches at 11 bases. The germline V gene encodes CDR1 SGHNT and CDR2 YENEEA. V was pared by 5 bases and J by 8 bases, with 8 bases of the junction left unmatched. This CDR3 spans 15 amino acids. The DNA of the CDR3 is TGTGCCAGCAGCCCCCGGCTAGCGGGAGGAGATGAGCAGTTCTTC. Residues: CASSPRLAGGDEQFF.

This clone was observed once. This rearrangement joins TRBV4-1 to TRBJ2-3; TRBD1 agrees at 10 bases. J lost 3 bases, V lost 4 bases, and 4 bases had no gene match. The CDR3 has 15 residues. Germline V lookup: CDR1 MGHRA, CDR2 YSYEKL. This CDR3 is CASSPPDRGTDTQYF. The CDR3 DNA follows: TGCGCCAGCAGCCCCCCGGACAGGGGGACAGATACGCAGTATTTT.

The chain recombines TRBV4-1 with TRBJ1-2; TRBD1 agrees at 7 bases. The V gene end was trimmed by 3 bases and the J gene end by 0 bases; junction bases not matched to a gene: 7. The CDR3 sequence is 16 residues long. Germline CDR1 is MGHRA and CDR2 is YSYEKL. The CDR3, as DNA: TGCGCCAGCAGCCAGGCGGGACAGCGAGCTAACTATGGCTACACCTTC. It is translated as CASSQAGQRANYGYTF.

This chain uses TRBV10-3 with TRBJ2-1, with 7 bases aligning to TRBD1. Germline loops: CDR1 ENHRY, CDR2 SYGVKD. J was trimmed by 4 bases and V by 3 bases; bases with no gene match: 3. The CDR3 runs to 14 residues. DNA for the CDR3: TGTGCCATCAGTGACGGGACAGAATACAATGAGCAGTTCTTC. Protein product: CAISDGTEYNEQFF.

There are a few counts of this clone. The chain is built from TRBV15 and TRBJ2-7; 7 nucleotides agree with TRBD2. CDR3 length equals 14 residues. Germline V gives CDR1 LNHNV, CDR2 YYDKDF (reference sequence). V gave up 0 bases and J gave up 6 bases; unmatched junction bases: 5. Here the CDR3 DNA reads TGTGCCACCAGCAGAGACGGGGAGGGCCTCGAGCAGTACTTC. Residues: CATSRDGEGLEQYF.

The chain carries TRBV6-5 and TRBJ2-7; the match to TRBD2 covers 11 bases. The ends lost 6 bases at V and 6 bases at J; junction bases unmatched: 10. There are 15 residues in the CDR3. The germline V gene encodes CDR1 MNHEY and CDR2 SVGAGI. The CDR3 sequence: CASSLTSGTSGEQYF. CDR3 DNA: TGTGCCAGCAGCTTAACTTCCGGGACTAGCGGCGAGCAGTACTTC.

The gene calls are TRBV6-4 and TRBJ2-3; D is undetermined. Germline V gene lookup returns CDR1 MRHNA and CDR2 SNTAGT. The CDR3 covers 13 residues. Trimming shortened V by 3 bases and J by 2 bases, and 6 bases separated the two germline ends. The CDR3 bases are TGTGCCAGCAGTGATCAACACACAGATACGCAGTATTTT. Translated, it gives CASSDQHTDTQYF.

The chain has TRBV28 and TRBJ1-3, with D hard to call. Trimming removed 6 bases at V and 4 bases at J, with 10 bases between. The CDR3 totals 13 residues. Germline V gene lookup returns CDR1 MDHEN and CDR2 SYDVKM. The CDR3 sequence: CASREFIGNTIYF. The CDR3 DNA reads TGTGCCAGCAGGGAGTTTATCGGAAACACCATATATTTT.

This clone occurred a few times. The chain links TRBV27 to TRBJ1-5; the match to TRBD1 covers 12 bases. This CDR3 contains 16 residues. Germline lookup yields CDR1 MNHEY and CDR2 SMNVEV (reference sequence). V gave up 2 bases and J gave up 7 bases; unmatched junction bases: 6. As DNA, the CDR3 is TGTGCCAGCAGTTTAGTCGGGACAGGGGGCGGACAGCCCCAGCATTTT. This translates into CASSLVGTGGGQPQHF.

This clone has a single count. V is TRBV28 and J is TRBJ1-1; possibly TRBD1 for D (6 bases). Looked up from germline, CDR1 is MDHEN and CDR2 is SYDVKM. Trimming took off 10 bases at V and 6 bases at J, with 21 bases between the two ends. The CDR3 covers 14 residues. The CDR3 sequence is CATTKQGPPPEAFF. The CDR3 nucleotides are TGTGCCACTACTAAACAGGGCCCTCCTCCTGAAGCTTTCTTT.

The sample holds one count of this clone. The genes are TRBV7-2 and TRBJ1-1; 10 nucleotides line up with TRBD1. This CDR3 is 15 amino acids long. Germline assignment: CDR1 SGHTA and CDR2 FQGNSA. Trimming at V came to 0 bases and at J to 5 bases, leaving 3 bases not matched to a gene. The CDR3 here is CASSLAGQGRTEAFF. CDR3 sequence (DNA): TGTGCCAGCAGCTTAGCGGGACAGGGGCGGACTGAAGCTTTCTTT.

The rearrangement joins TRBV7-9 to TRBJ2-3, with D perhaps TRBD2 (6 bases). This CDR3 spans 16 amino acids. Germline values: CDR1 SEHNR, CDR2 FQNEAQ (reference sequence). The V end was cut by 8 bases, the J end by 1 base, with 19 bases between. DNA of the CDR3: TGTGCCAGCCGCCCCAATATAAGGGAGGGCACAGATACGCAGTATTTT. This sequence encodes CASRPNIREGTDTQYF.

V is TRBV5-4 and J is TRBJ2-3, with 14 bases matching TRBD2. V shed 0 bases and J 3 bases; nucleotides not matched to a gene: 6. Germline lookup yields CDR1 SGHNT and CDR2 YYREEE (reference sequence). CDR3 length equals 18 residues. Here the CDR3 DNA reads TGTGCCAGCAGCTTGGCCGGGACTAGCGGGAGTGGGACAGATACGCAGTATTTT. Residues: CASSLAGTSGSGTDTQYF.

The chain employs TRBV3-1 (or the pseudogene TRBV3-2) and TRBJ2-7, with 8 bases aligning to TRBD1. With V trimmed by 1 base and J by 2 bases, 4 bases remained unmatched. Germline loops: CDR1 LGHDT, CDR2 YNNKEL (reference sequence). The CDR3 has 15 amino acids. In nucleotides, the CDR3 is TGTGCCAGCAGCCAAGCGACAGGGGAACCCTACGAGCAGTACTTC. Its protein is CASSQATGEPYEQYF.

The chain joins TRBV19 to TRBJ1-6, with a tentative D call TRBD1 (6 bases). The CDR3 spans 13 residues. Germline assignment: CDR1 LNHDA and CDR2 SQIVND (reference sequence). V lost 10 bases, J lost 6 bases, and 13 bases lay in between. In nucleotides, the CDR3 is TGTGCCACCGACAAGGACAGTAATTCACCCCTCCACTTT. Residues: CATDKDSNSPLHF.

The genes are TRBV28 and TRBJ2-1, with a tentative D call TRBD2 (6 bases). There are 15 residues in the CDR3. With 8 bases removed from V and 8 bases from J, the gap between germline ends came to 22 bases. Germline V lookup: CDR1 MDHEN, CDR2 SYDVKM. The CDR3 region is CASFTGGALGDEQFF. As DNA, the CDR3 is TGTGCCAGCTTTACCGGAGGGGCACTAGGGGATGAGCAGTTCTTC.